This T cell receptor beta chain was retrieved from a study of blood T cell repertoires in COVID-19. Study summary: Samples taken during acute and convalescent COVID-19 were collected in the United States, Italy and Spain.

The CDR3 contains 13 residues. In germline, CDR1 is MDHEN, CDR2 SYDVKM. V dropped 6 bases and J dropped 4 bases, with 12 bases sitting between them. In the original analysis: Reference gene primer amplification gave nucleated cell count estimates. Profiled with immunoSEQ multiplex PCR; TCRdb holds only in-frame clones, not every one. V and J calls and clone size follow that table, whereas D and trimming were derived from the DNA. The repertoire has about 150,000 clones, about 90% of them found once; the top ten carry about 0.57%. This clonotype was sampled from a man in his forties or fifties with acute or convalescent COVID-19. Sequenced material: peripheral blood. The chain carries TRBV28 and TRBJ1-2; D is perhaps TRBD1 (5 bases). As DNA, the CDR3 is TGTGCCAGCAGGGGCGGGACTGCCTATGGCTACACCTTC. This gives the protein CASRGGTAYGYTF.